The 27 T cell receptor beta chains listed next were all sequenced from one sample in a study of cytomegalovirus exposure and HLA in healthy donors. The PCR employed 60 Vbeta primers together with 13 Jbeta primers. The repertoire was sequenced with immunoSEQ multiplex PCR; TCRdb's copy has only in-frame clones and lacks some. The sample includes approximately 110,000 clones, 69% of them seen just once. Input material: PBMCs. Receptors originate from a man aged 30 to 45 in good health and CMV-seronegative.

Only a few counts were recorded for this clone. The V and J genes are TRBV6-1 and TRBJ2-3; 10 bases are a match to TRBD1. V lost 7 bases to trimming and J lost 3 bases; unmatched junction nucleotides: 7. The CDR3 loop spans 15 amino acids. Germline V gene data show CDR1 as MNHNS and CDR2 as SASEGT. The DNA of the CDR3 is TGTGCCAGCACTCCGGACAGGGGGAGGACAGATACGCAGTATTTT. Translation gives CASTPDRGRTDTQYF.

This clone has just one count. The rearrangement uses TRBV28 and TRBJ2-7; D ambiguous. V lost 2 bases and J 1 base, leaving 6 bases between the germline ends. The CDR3 contains 13 residues. Germline CDR1 and CDR2: MDHEN and SYDVKM. CDR3 DNA sequence: TGTGCCAGCAGTTTAAGAGAATCCTACGAGCAGTACTTC. Translating gives CASSLRESYEQYF. The whole variable domain, filled in from reference TRBV28 and TRBJ2-7, reads DVKVTQSSRYLVKRTGEKVFLECVQDMDHENMFWYRQDPGLGLRLIYFSYDVKMKEKGDIPEGYSVSREKKERFSLILESASTNQTSMYLCASSLRESYEQYFGPGTRLTVT.

This clone was counted between two and nine times. This chain connects TRBV13 to TRBJ1-3, with a possible D match to TRBD1 (6 bases). This CDR3 region has 16 residues. The germline gives CDR1 PRHDT, CDR2 FYEKMQ (reference sequence). V was shortened by 3 bases and J by 2 bases, with 14 bases between the two germline ends. Here the CDR3 reads CASSLEVAGAGNTIYF. The CDR3 nucleotides read TGTGCCAGCAGCTTGGAAGTGGCAGGGGCTGGAAACACCATATATTTT.

V gene TRBV6-5 combines with J gene TRBJ2-2; D may be TRBD1 (5 bases). Germline V gives CDR1 MNHEY, CDR2 SVGAGI. Trimming cost V 1 base and J 4 bases, with 13 bases left between them. The CDR3 spans 16 residues. The CDR3: CASSYLGAQSTGELFF. CDR3 bases: TGTGCCAGCAGTTACTTAGGGGCCCAGTCCACCGGGGAGCTGTTTTTT.

In this sample, this clone turned up a few times. V is TRBV27 and J is TRBJ1-1, with 9 positions matching TRBD1. CDR1 is MNHEY, CDR2 SMNVEV, per germline (reference sequence). Trimming at V came to 2 bases and at J to 2 bases, leaving 9 bases not matched to a gene. The CDR3 contains 17 residues. The CDR3 reads CASSLRAGQGYNTEAFF. CDR3 nucleotides: TGTGCCAGCAGTTTACGGGCGGGACAGGGATATAACACTGAAGCTTTCTTT.

This clone was picked up a small number of times. CDR3 DNA sequence: TGTGCCAGCAGCTTTCGCGGGGTTGGAGAGACCCAGTACTTC. The encoded protein is CASSFRGVGETQYF. The chain links TRBV7-3 to TRBJ2-5; possible D gene TRBD2, 6 bases. Germline CDR1 reads SGHTA; CDR2 reads FQGTGA. Deletions cut 3 bases from V and 4 bases from J, with 12 bases between. The CDR3 is made up of 14 amino acids.

The chain carries TRBV4-1 and TRBJ1-2; 9 positions agree with TRBD1. CDR1 MGHRA and CDR2 YSYEKL come from the germline V gene. CDR3 size: 14 residues. V was clipped by 6 bases and J by 8 bases; unmatched bases: 10. The CDR3: CASSLLQGADGYTF. In DNA form, the CDR3 reads TGCGCCAGCAGTTTGTTACAGGGGGCAGACGGCTACACCTTC.

The chain is built from TRBV6-6 and TRBJ2-7; 7 bases map to TRBD1. V lost 2 bases and J lost 2; bases outside the gene matches: 0. This CDR3 spans 13 amino acids. Germline V CDR1 and CDR2: MNHNY, SVGAGI (reference sequence). The CDR3 sequence is CASSYRGPYEQYF. The DNA of the CDR3 is TGTGCCAGCAGTTACAGGGGGCCCTACGAGCAGTACTTC.

J is TRBJ2-1 and V is TRBV9; 9 bases align to TRBD2. The CDR3 runs to 15 residues. CDR1 and CDR2 from the germline V gene are SGDLS and YYNGEE. J gave up 8 bases and V 0 bases, and 6 bases lay outside the gene matches. CDR3 coding DNA: TGTGCCAGCAGCGTAGTAGATAGCGGGAGCTATGAGCAGTTCTTC. It yields the protein CASSVVDSGSYEQFF.

This clone turned up a few times. J is TRBJ2-4 and V is TRBV11-2; D remains unclear. CDR3 length: 14 amino acids. Trimming shortened V by 1 base and J by 0 bases, and 4 bases separated the two germline ends. In germline, CDR1 is SGHAT, CDR2 FQNNGV. The CDR3 sequence: CASSLAVAKNIQYF. CDR3 nucleotides: TGTGCCAGCAGCTTAGCCGTAGCCAAAAACATTCAGTACTTC.

V usage is TRBV27 and J usage is TRBJ1-5, with D tentatively TRBD1 (6 bases). The V gene's germline CDR1 is MNHEY and CDR2 SMNVEV (reference sequence). The length of the CDR3 is 16 residues. The V gene lost 3 bases and the J gene lost 6 bases, with 18 bases spanning the gap. DNA of the CDR3: TGTGCCAGCAGTTTCCAAGATCCAGGGGACGGTCAGCCCCAGCATTTT. It specifies CASSFQDPGDGQPQHF.

The table lists this clone with a few counts. The chain employs TRBV4-2 and TRBJ2-1; 9 bases line up with TRBD2. From germline, CDR1 is LGHNA and CDR2 YNFKEQ. J was trimmed by 6 bases and V by 0 bases; bases with no gene match: 6. This CDR3 is 16 amino acids long. CDR3 coding DNA: TGTGCCAGCAGCCAAGATTTCGCGGGAGGGTCCAATGAGCAGTTCTTC. It specifies CASSQDFAGGSNEQFF.

V and J are TRBV30 and TRBJ2-5, with D possibly matching TRBD2 (5 bases). The V and J ends lost 4 bases and 6 bases respectively, with 15 bases between them. This CDR3 spans 13 amino acids. Germline lookup yields CDR1 GTSNPN and CDR2 SVGIG (reference sequence). As DNA, the CDR3 is TGTGCCTGGAATCGGGGATCGATGAAGACCCAGTACTTC. It specifies CAWNRGSMKTQYF.

The CDR3 bases are TGCGCCAGCAGCCAAGGTGGAAACAGGGGTCGCGAGCAGTACTTC. Its protein product is CASSQGGNRGREQYF. The chain combines TRBV4-3 with TRBJ2-7, with 7 bases matching TRBD1. This CDR3 contains 15 residues. Germline V gives CDR1 LGHNA, CDR2 YSLEER. V lost 1 base and J lost 6; bases outside the gene matches: 9.

The V call is TRBV5-8, the J call TRBJ1-2, with TRBD1 matching 10 bases. After removal of 2 bases from V and 5 bases from J, the junction contained 6 bases not matched to a gene. Germline-derived CDR1 and CDR2 are SGHTS and YDEGEE. This CDR3 has 15 residues. CDR3 sequence reads: CASSLRGQGDYGYTF. The DNA for the CDR3 is TGTGCCAGCAGCTTACGTGGACAGGGGGATTATGGCTACACCTTC.

The chain recombines TRBV2 with TRBJ2-5; 8 nucleotides match TRBD2. The CDR3 is 19 amino acids. J was trimmed by 5 bases and V by 2 bases; bases with no gene match: 19. Germline V gives CDR1 SNHLY, CDR2 FYNNEI. CDR3 DNA: TGTGCCAGCAGTGAATGGGACTACCGGGAGGGTAAGTTGATGGAGACCCAGTACTTC. This encodes CASSEWDYREGKLMETQYF.

This chain uses TRBV7-2 with TRBJ1-3; 7 bases map to TRBD1. V was clipped by 5 bases and J by 8 bases; unmatched bases: 18. The length of the CDR3 is 17 residues. Germline assignment: CDR1 SGHTA and CDR2 FQGNSA. CDR3 nucleotides: TGTGCCAGCAGCACCAGGGGGACAGAACTATCTAGAGACACCATATATTTT. Protein: CASSTRGTELSRDTIYF.

The chain carries TRBV7-3 and TRBJ2-1, with TRBD2 matching over 8 bases. The V gene end was trimmed by 1 base and the J gene end by 7 bases; junction bases not matched to a gene: 12. Germline V gene sequence: CDR1 SGHTA, CDR2 FQGTGA. There are 17 residues in the CDR3. CDR3 sequence (DNA): TGTGCCAGCAGCTTAATCGGGGGGGACTCCCCGGTTAATGAGCAGTTCTTC. It translates to CASSLIGGDSPVNEQFF.

This chain uses TRBV4-2 with TRBJ1-4, with 12 nucleotides matching TRBD1. The V segment lost 6 bases and the J segment 4 bases; nucleotides outside the gene matches: 9. The CDR3 loop spans 17 amino acids. The germline gives CDR1 LGHNA, CDR2 YNFKEQ. The CDR3 region has the DNA TGTGCCAGCAGTCCGGGACAGGGGGCGCCGGGTAATGAAAAACTGTTTTTT. Translating gives CASSPGQGAPGNEKLFF.

Here the CDR3 DNA reads TGTGCCAGCAGCGTCCGGGGGAGAGGGCAGTTCTTC. Its translation is CASSVRGRGQFF. The rearrangement uses TRBV9 and TRBJ2-1; D is possibly TRBD2 (6 bases). V was trimmed by 2 bases and J by 12 bases, leaving 12 bases between them. This CDR3 has 12 residues. Germline V CDR1 and CDR2: SGDLS, YYNGEE.

The V call is TRBV5-6, the J call TRBJ2-3; D is possibly TRBD2 (6 bases). The CDR3 has 14 amino acids. V lost 5 bases and J lost 0, with 10 bases in between. Germline V gene data show CDR1 as SGHDT and CDR2 as YYEEEE. The CDR3 is CASSTGTSTDTQYF. CDR3 nucleotides: TGTGCCAGCAGTACCGGGACTAGCACAGATACGCAGTATTTT.

The chain employs TRBV5-4 and TRBJ1-2; 7 positions agree with TRBD1. The CDR3 loop spans 14 amino acids. V gave up 2 bases and J gave up 2 bases; unmatched junction bases: 3. From germline, CDR1 is SGHNT and CDR2 YYREEE (reference sequence). In nucleotides, the CDR3 is TGTGCCAGCAGCTTTACAGGGGACAACTATGGCTACACCTTC. Translation gives CASSFTGDNYGYTF.

The genes are TRBV29-1 and TRBJ1-2; TRBD1 agrees at 7 bases. The J segment lost 11 bases and the V segment lost 6 bases, leaving 6 bases of the junction unmatched. The CDR3 is 10 amino acids. Germline lookup yields CDR1 SQVTM and CDR2 ANQGSEA. The CDR3: CSVSEQGYTF. CDR3 sequence (DNA): TGCAGCGTATCCGAACAGGGGTACACCTTC. Based on the CDR3 plus reference TRBV29-1 and TRBJ1-2, the full variable domain is SAVISQKPSRDICQRGTSLTIQCQVDSQVTMMFWYRQQPGQSLTLIATANQGSEATYESGFVIDKFPISRPNLTFSTLTVSNMSPEDSSIYLCSVSEQGYTFGSGTRLTVV.

As to this clone: The sample holds other DNA sequences that translate to the same CDR3. CDR3 nucleotides: TGTGCCAGCAGGGCGGGGGGCTCTGGGGCCAACGTCCTGACTTTC. This codes for CASRAGGSGANVLTF. The J gene is TRBJ2-6, the V gene TRBV6-1, with 8 bases identical to TRBD2. Trimming cost V 6 bases and J 0 bases; bases outside gene matches: 1. There are 15 residues in the CDR3. From germline, CDR1 is MNHNS and CDR2 SASEGT.

The chain combines TRBV4-3 with TRBJ1-4; D is undetermined. Trimming took off 0 bases at V and 0 bases at J, with 11 bases between the two ends. Germline lookup yields CDR1 LGHNA and CDR2 YSLEER. The CDR3 extends over 17 amino acids. The CDR3 here is CASSQDGRSATNEKLFF. The CDR3 DNA is TGCGCCAGCAGCCAAGATGGGAGGTCTGCAACTAATGAAAAACTGTTTTTT.

The V gene is TRBV7-2, the J gene TRBJ1-1; D ambiguous. Germline CDR1 is SGHTA and CDR2 is FQGNSA. V dropped 1 base and J dropped 1 base, with 10 bases sitting between them. The CDR3 totals 15 residues. The CDR3 here is CASSLEKRKNTEAFF. CDR3 nucleotide sequence: TGTGCCAGCAGCTTAGAGAAGCGAAAGAACACTGAAGCTTTCTTT.

The chain combines TRBV6-1 with TRBJ1-2; D is possibly TRBD1 (5 bases). The germline V and J ends were trimmed by 2 bases and 8 bases, with 18 bases remaining between them. Germline V gene sequence: CDR1 MNHNS, CDR2 SASEGT. CDR3 length: 15 residues. CDR3 nucleotides: TGTGCCAGCAGTGAACGATGGGGGATAGCGGACGGCTACACCTTC. Its protein is CASSERWGIADGYTF.